Listed below are T cell receptor beta chains from one sample, sequenced in a study of T-cell memory formation after mild COVID-19. TCRdb ran MiXCR on the 5' RACE reads and lists one entry per CDR3 protein. The sample lists around 200,000 distinct CDR3 sequences; around 30% were seen once. Source material: PBMCs or a T cell subset sorted from them (not recorded which). These receptor sequences come from an adult woman who had mild COVID-19 (a few samples of this study predate the infection). Cell type and time point are not known. Each CDR3 is given with its conserved first and last residue. A D gene is named only where the DNA matches it firmly. Clone size is shown for a subset of rows, as once, few, many or a class of expanded clone.

>TRBJ1-2|.|TRBV6-5|.
CASSYSNRATGRAYYGYTF
TGTGCCAGCAGTTACTCGAATCGGGCCACAGGGAGAGCCTACTATGGCTACACCTTC
>TRBJ2-7|.|TRBV20-1|.
CSARDYRRSSYEQYF
TGCAGTGCTAGAGATTATCGCAGGAGCTCCTACGAGCAGTACTTC
>TRBJ1-1|.|TRBV14|.
CASSQDVGLSWGNTEAFF
TGTGCCAGCAGCCAAGATGTCGGGTTGAGTTGGGGGAACACTGAAGCTTTCTTT
>TRBJ1-5|TRBD1|TRBV6-1|.
CASSGQGDQPQHF
TGTGCCAGCAGTGGACAGGGGGATCAGCCCCAGCATTTT
>TRBJ1-2|.|TRBV10-3|.
CAISPGPGGEGYTF
TGTGCCATCAGCCCGGGGCCGGGGGGAGAAGGCTACACCTTC
>TRBJ2-1|TRBD2|TRBV12-3/TRBV12-4|few
CASSLFGTSQFEQFF
TGTGCCAGCAGTTTATTTGGGACTAGCCAGTTTGAGCAGTTCTTC
>TRBJ2-7|.|TRBV5-1|.
CASSMDGYEQYF
TGCGCCAGCAGCATGGACGGTTACGAGCAGTACTTC
>TRBJ2-1|TRBD1|TRBV29-1|.
CSVEYRDRVDNEQFF
TGCAGCGTTGAGTACCGGGACAGGGTCGACAATGAGCAGTTCTTC
>TRBJ2-3|TRBD2|TRBV19|.
CASSSPRYERESTDTQYF
TGTGCCAGTAGTTCCCCCAGATACGAGCGGGAGAGCACAGATACGCAGTATTTT
>TRBJ1-1|TRBD1|TRBV5-1|few
CASRPGQGVDTEAFF
TGCGCCAGCAGGCCTGGACAGGGAGTCGACACTGAAGCTTTCTTT
>TRBJ2-3|.|TRBV5-1|.
CASSHEVRLSTDTQYF
TGCGCCAGCAGCCATGAAGTAAGACTAAGCACAGATACGCAGTATTTT
>TRBJ2-1|TRBD1|TRBV11-1|.
CASSSDRGARGQFF
TGTGCCAGCAGCTCGGACAGGGGGGCGAGAGGGCAGTTCTTC
>TRBJ2-7|.|TRBV7-2|few
CASSLGLGGGDRPEQYF
TGTGCCAGCAGCTTAGGGTTGGGGGGCGGTGATCGCCCCGAGCAGTACTTC
>TRBJ1-2|.|TRBV5-1|.
CASSSQPRMRYTF
TGCGCCAGCAGCTCACAACCCCGGATGCGCTACACCTTC
>TRBJ1-1|TRBD1|TRBV27|few
CASSLRGIGTEAFF
TGTGCCAGCAGTCTCAGGGGGATCGGCACTGAAGCTTTCTTT
>TRBJ1-2|.|TRBV20-1|.
CSPSRGHNYGYTF
TGCAGCCCCTCTCGTGGCCATAACTATGGCTACACCTTC
>TRBJ2-7|TRBD1|TRBV25-1|few
CASSSLGTVMDEQYF
TGTGCCAGCAGTAGCCTTGGGACAGTGATGGACGAGCAGTACTTC
>TRBJ1-3|.|TRBV7-8|.
CASSLTAVGNTIYF
TGTGCCAGCAGCTTAACGGCGGTTGGAAACACCATATATTTT
>TRBJ2-1|.|TRBV25-1|.
CASSEQGLNEQFF
TGTGCCAGCAGCGAACAGGGTTTGAATGAGCAGTTCTTC
>TRBJ2-3|TRBD1|TRBV5-1|.
CASSFTGVQWGDTQYF
TGCGCCAGCAGCTTCACAGGGGTCCAATGGGGAGATACGCAGTATTTT
>TRBJ2-1|TRBD2|TRBV7-2|few
CASSSGGLAGGNEQFF
TGTGCCAGCAGCTCGGGTGGACTAGCGGGAGGAAATGAGCAGTTCTTC
>TRBJ1-5|TRBD1|TRBV30|.
CAWSAGAAGGHQPQHF
TGTGCCTGGAGCGCCGGGGCGGCAGGGGGTCACCAGCCCCAGCATTTT
>TRBJ1-1|.|TRBV15|.
CATSRVRVTEAFF
TGTGCCACCAGCAGAGTAAGGGTCACTGAAGCTTTCTTT
>TRBJ2-1|.|TRBV12-3/TRBV12-4|.
CASSHTDYNEQFF
TGTGCCAGCAGTCACACAGATTACAATGAGCAGTTCTTC
>TRBJ2-7|.|TRBV6-5|few
CASSQGTHSYEQYF
TGTGCCAGCAGTCAGGGGACACACTCCTACGAGCAGTACTTC
>TRBJ2-1|.|TRBV5-6|few
CASSPARSEQFF
TGTGCCAGCAGCCCGGCTCGTAGTGAGCAGTTCTTC
>TRBJ1-1|.|TRBV11-2|once
CASSGNPRQAAFF
TGTGCCAGCAGTGGGAATCCTCGCCAGGCGGCTTTCTTT
>TRBJ2-2|.|TRBV15|.
CATSRGWQGHTGELFF
TGTGCCACCAGCAGAGGATGGCAGGGACACACCGGGGAGCTGTTTTTT
>TRBJ2-3|.|TRBV12-3/TRBV12-4|.
CASSSLYGGTDTQYF
TGTGCCAGCAGTTCCCTTTATGGCGGCACAGATACGCAGTATTTT
>TRBJ2-6|.|TRBV6-2/TRBV6-3|.
CASSYKAGQGFGANVLTF
TGTGCCAGCAGTTATAAAGCTGGCCAGGGATTTGGGGCCAACGTCCTGACTTTC
>TRBJ2-1|TRBD2|TRBV12-5|.
CASGPYSGRDNEQFF
TGTGCTAGTGGCCCTTATAGCGGGAGAGACAATGAGCAGTTCTTC